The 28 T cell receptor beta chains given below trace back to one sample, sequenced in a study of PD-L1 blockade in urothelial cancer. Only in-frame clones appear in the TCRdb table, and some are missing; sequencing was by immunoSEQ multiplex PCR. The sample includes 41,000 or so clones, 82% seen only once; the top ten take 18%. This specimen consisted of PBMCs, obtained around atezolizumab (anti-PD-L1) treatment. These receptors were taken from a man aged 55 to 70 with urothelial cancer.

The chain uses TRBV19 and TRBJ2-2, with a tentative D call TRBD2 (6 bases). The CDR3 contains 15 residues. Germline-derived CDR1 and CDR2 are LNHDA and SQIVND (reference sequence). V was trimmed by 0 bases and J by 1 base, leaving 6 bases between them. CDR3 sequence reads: CASSIEGLNTGELFF. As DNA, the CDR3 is TGTGCCAGTAGTATAGAGGGACTGAACACCGGGGAGCTGTTTTTT.

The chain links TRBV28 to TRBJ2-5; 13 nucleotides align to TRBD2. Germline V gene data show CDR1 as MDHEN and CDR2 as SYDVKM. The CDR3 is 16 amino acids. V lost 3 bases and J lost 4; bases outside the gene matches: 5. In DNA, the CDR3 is TGTGCCAGCAGTTTCTTCCGGACTAGCGGGAGAGAGACCCAGTACTTC. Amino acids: CASSFFRTSGRETQYF. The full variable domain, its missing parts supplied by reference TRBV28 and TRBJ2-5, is DVKVTQSSRYLVKRTGEKVFLECVQDMDHENMFWYRQDPGLGLRLIYFSYDVKMKEKGDIPEGYSVSREKKERFSLILESASTNQTSMYLCASSFFRTSGRETQYFGPGTRLLVL.

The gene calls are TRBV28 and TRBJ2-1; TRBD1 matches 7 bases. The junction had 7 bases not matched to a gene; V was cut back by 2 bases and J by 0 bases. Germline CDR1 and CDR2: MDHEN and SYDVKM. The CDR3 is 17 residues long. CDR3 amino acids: CASSLGGQFSSYNEQFF. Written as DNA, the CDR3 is TGTGCCAGCAGTTTAGGGGGACAGTTCAGCTCCTACAATGAGCAGTTCTTC.

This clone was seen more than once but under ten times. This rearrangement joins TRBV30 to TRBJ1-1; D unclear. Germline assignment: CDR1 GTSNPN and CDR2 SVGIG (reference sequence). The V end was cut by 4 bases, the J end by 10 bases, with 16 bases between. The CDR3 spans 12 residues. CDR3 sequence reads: CAWKGPASGAFF. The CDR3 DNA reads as TGTGCCTGGAAGGGTCCGGCAAGCGGAGCTTTCTTT.

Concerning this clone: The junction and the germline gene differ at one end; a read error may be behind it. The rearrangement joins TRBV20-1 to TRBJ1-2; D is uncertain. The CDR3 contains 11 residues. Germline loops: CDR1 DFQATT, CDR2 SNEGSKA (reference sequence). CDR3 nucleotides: TGCAGTGCTGAGGTTAACGATGGCTACACCTTC. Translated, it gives CSAEVNDGYTF.

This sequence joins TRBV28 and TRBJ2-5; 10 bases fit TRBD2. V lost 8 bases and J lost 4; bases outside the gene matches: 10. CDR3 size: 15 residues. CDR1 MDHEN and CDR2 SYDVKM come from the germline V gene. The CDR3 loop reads CASYGSGGAGETQYF. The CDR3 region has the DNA TGTGCCAGCTATGGAAGCGGGGGGGCCGGAGAGACCCAGTACTTC.

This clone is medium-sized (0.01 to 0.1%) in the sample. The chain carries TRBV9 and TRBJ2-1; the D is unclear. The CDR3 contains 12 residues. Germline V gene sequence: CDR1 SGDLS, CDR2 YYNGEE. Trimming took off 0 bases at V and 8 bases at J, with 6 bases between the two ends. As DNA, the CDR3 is TGTGCCAGCAGCGTAGGAACAGATGAGCAGTTCTTC. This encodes CASSVGTDEQFF.

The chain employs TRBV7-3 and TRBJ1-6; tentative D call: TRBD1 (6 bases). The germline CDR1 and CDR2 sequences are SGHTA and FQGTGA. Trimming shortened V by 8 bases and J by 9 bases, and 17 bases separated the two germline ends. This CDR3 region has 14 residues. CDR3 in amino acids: CASGYAGAGSPLHF. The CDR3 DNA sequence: TGTGCCAGCGGCTACGCAGGGGCGGGTTCACCCCTCCACTTT.

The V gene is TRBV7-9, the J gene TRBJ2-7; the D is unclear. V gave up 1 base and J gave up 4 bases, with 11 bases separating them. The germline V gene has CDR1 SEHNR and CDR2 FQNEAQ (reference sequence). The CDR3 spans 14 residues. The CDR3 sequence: CASSLEASEYEQYF. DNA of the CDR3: TGTGCCAGCAGCTTAGAAGCTAGTGAGTACGAGCAGTACTTC.

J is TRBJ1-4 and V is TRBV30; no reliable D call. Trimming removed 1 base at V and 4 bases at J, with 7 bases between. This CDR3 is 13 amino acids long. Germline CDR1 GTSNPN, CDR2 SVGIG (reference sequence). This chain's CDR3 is CAWSAQRNEKLFF. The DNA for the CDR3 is TGTGCCTGGAGTGCCCAGCGTAATGAAAAACTGTTTTTT. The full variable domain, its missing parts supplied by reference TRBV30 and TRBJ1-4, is SQTIHQWPATLVQPVGSPLSLECTVEGTSNPNLYWYRQAAGRGLQLLFYSVGIGQISSEVPQNLSASRPQDRQFILSSKKLLLSDSGFYLCAWSAQRNEKLFFGSGTQLSVL.

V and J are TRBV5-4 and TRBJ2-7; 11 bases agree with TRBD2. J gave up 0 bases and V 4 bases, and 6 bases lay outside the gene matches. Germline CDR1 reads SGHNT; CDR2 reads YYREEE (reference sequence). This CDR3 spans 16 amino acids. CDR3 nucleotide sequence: TGTGCCAGCAGCCCGACTAGCGGGGTGAGCTCCTACGAGCAGTACTTC. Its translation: CASSPTSGVSSYEQYF.

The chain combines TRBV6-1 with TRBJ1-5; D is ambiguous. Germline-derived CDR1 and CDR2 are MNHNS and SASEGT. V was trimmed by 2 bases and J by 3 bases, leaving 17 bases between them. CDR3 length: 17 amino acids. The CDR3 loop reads CASSEPTDLFINQPQHF. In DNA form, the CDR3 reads TGTGCCAGCAGTGAACCCACTGACTTATTCATCAATCAGCCCCAGCATTTT.

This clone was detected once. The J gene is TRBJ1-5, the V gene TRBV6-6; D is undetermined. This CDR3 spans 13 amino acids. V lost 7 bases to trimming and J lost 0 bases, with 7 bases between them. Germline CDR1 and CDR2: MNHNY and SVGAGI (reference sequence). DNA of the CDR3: TGTGCCAGCAAACAGTATAGCAATCAGCCCCAGCATTTT. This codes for CASKQYSNQPQHF.

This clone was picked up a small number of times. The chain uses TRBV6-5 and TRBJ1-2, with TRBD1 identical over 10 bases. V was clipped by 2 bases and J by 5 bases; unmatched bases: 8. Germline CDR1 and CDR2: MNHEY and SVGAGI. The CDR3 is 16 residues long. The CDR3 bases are TGTGCCAGCAGTTACATACGGACAGGGGGGGGGTATGGCTACACCTTC. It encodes CASSYIRTGGGYGYTF.

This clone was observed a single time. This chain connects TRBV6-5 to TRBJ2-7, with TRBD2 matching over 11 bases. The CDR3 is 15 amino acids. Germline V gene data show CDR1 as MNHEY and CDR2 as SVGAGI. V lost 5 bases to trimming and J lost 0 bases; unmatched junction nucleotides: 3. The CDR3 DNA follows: TGTGCCAGCAGTCCTAGCGGGGGGCACTCCTACGAGCAGTACTTC. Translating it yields CASSPSGGHSYEQYF.

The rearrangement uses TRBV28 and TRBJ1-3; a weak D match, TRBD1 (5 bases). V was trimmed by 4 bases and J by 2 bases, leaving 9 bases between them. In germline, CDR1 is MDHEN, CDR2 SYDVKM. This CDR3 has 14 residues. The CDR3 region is CASSYSGTGNTIYF. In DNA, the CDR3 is TGTGCCAGCAGTTATTCAGGGACTGGAAACACCATATATTTT.

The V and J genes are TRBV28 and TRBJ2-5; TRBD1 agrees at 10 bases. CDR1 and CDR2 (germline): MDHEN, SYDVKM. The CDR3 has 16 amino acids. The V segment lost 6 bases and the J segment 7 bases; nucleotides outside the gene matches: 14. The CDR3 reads CASSQTPGQGWVTQYF. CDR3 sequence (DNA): TGTGCCAGCAGCCAAACCCCGGGACAGGGGTGGGTGACCCAGTACTTC.

Here the CDR3 DNA reads TGTGCCAGCAGTGGGGGGAAAGGCAATTCACCCCTCCACTTT. This codes for CASSGGKGNSPLHF. This chain joins TRBV27 and TRBJ1-6, with D tentatively TRBD1 (5 bases). The germline V gene has CDR1 MNHEY and CDR2 SMNVEV (reference sequence). The CDR3 has 14 residues. With 5 bases removed from V and 7 bases from J, the gap between germline ends came to 12 bases.

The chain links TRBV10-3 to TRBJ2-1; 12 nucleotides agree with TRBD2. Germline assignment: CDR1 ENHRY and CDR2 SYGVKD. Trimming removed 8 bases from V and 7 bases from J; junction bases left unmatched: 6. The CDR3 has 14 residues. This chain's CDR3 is CAIRLAGGRNEQFF. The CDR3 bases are TGTGCCATCCGGCTAGCGGGGGGGCGTAATGAGCAGTTCTTC.

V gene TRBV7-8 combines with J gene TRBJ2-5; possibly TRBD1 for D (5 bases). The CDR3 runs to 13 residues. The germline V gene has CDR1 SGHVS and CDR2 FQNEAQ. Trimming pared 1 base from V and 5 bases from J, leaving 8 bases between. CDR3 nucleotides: TGTGCCAGCAGCTTAGGACAGAGGGAGACCCAGTACTTC. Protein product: CASSLGQRETQYF.

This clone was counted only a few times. In DNA form, the CDR3 reads TGTGCCAGCAAACTAGGGGGGGCCGACTATGGCTACACCTTC. Protein sequence: CASKLGGADYGYTF. V is TRBV28 and J is TRBJ1-2; weak D call: TRBD1 (6 bases). Per the germline V gene, CDR1 is MDHEN and CDR2 is SYDVKM. Trimming took 7 bases from V and 3 from J, leaving 15 bases between them. This CDR3 has 14 amino acids.

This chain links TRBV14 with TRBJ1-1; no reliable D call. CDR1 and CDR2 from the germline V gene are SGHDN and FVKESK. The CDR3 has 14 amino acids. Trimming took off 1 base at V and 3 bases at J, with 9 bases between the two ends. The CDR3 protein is CASSQGRTYTEAFF. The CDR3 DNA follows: TGTGCCAGCAGCCAAGGAAGGACTTACACTGAAGCTTTCTTT.

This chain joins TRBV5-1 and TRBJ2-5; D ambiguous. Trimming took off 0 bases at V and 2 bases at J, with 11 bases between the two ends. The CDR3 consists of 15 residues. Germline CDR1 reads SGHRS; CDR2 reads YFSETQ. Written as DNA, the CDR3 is TGCGCCAGCAGCTTGGCTTTGAACACGCAAGAGACCCAGTACTTC. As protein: CASSLALNTQETQYF.

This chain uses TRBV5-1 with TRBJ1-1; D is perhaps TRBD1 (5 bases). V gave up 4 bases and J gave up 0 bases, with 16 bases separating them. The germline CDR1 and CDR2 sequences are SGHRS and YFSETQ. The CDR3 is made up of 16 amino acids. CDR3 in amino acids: CASSGNPGGMNTEAFF. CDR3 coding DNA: TGCGCCAGCAGCGGAAACCCGGGGGGAATGAACACTGAAGCTTTCTTT. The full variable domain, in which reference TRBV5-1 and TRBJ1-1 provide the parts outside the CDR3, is KAGVTQTPRYLIKTRGQQVTLSCSPISGHRSVSWYQQTPGQGLQFLFEYFSETQRNKGNFPGRFSGRQFSNSRSEMNVSTLELGDSALYLCASSGNPGGMNTEAFFGQGTRLTVV.

Here the CDR3 DNA reads TGCGCCAGCAGCTTGGCCGGGGGGGCCTACAATGAGCAGTTCTTC. It codes for CASSLAGGAYNEQFF. This chain joins TRBV5-1 and TRBJ2-1, with TRBD2 matching over 8 bases. Germline V lookup: CDR1 SGHRS, CDR2 YFSETQ. The CDR3 contains 15 residues. Trimming removed 0 bases from V and 2 bases from J; junction bases left unmatched: 1.

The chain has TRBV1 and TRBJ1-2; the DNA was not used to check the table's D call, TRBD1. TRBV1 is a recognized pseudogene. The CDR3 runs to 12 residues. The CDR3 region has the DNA TGCACCAGAAACAGGGGTGGCTATGGCTACACCTTC. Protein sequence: CTRNRGGYGYTF.

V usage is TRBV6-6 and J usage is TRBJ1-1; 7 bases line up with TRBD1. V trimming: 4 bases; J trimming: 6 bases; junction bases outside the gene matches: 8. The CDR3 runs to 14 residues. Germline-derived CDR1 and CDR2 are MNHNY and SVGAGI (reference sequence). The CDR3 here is CASSLGGGSAEAFF. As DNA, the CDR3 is TGTGCCAGCAGTTTAGGAGGGGGCAGCGCTGAAGCTTTCTTT.

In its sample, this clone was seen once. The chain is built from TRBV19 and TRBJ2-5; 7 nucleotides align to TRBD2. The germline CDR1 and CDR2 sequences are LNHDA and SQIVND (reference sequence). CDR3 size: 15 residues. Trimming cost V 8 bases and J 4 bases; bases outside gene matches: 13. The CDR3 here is CASRLSAGEGETQYF. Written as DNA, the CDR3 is TGTGCCAGTCGCCTCTCGGCGGGGGAGGGAGAGACCCAGTACTTC.